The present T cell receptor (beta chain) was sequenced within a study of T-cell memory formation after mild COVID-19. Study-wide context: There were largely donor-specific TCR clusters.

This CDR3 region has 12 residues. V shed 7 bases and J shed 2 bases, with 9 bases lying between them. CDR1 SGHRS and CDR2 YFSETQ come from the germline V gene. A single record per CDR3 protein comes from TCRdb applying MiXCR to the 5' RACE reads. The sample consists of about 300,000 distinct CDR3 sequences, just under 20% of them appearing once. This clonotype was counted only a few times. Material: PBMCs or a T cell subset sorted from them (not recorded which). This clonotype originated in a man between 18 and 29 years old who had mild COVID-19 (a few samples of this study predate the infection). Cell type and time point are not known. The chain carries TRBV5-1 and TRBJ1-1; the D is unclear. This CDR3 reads CASGRGNTEAFF. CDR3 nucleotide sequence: TGCGCCAGCGGGCGGGGAAACACTGAAGCTTTCTTT.